This T cell receptor (beta chain) emerged from a study of blood T cell repertoires in COVID-19. Overall study context: Samples of COVID-19 (acute and convalescent) were obtained from the United States, Italy and Spain. Sources were T cells, B-cell-depleted T cells, or PBMCs; the material itself was cDNA or gDNA.

Germline loops: CDR1 SGHAT, CDR2 FQNNGV. Trimming pared 1 base from V and 6 bases from J, leaving 11 bases between. The CDR3 is 14 residues long. Authors' methods: The assay estimated nucleated cells by amplifying reference gene primers. The repertoire was sequenced with immunoSEQ multiplex PCR; TCRdb's copy has only in-frame clones and lacks some. The V and J calls and clone size were taken over from that table, and D and trimming were inferred from the DNA. Seen here are under 60,000 clones, about 90% observed once, and the top ten hold about 9.4%. V gene TRBV11-2 combines with J gene TRBJ2-3, with a tentative D call TRBD2 (5 bases). The TCR originated in a human donor with acute or convalescent COVID-19. The donor label of this sample is uncertain. Sequencing was done on a sample of peripheral blood. CDR3 sequence (DNA): TGTGCCAGCAGCTTAGGAGGGCCGGCCGATACGCAGTATTTT. Its protein product is CASSLGGPADTQYF.